One and the same sample provided the 18 T cell receptor beta chains below, sequenced in a study of blood T cells in healthy people across ages (dated by TCRdb to the mid-2010s). The method was 5' RACE. Sequencing used an Illumina HiSeq 2500. A second PCR of 7 to 11 cycles was performed with a sample-barcoded 5' primer and a J-beta primer mix. Starting from the raw public reads, TCRdb applied fastp trimming at Q25, assembled clones with MiXCR and retained in-frame beta chains. One record per CDR3 amino acid sequence lists the most common genes and DNA. The sample table records about 770,000 distinct CDR3 sequences; 44% of these occur just once. About a fifth of the sample is in the top ten clones. The sample taken for sequencing was blood. The receptors shown here come from a man aged 55-75 years in good health.

The V and J genes are TRBV7-9 and TRBJ2-5, with D hard to call. V was shortened by 6 bases and J by 11 bases, with 19 bases between the two germline ends. Germline assignment: CDR1 SEHNR and CDR2 FQNEAQ (reference sequence). The CDR3 length is 13 residues. CDR3 nucleotides: TGTGCCAGCAGGACTCACCTCCGCGATGAGCAGTACTTC. It translates to CASRTHLRDEQYF.

This clonotype was detected ten times or more. The V and J genes are TRBV9 and TRBJ2-7; D possibly corresponds to TRBD1 (6 bases). The CDR3 runs 14 residues. V dropped 2 bases and J dropped 0 bases, with 9 bases sitting between them. The germline CDR1 and CDR2 sequences are SGDLS and YYNGEE. CDR3 residues: CASSVGRGSYEQYF. CDR3 nucleotide sequence: TGTGCCAGCAGCGTCGGCAGGGGCTCCTACGAGCAGTACTTC.

The chain links TRBV19 to TRBJ1-4; D is unclear. This CDR3 spans 15 amino acids. The V end lost 2 bases, the J end lost 3 bases, and 10 bases lay between the germline ends. Germline V CDR1 and CDR2: LNHDA, SQIVND (reference sequence). The CDR3 nucleotides are TGTGCCAGTAGTATAAGAGGTCAACCTAATGAAAAACTGTTTTTT. It encodes CASSIRGQPNEKLFF.

This rearrangement joins TRBV3-1 to TRBJ2-3; TRBD1 matches at 8 bases. The germline V gene encodes CDR1 LGHDT and CDR2 YNNKEL (reference sequence). CDR3 length equals 17 residues. V was clipped by 0 bases and J by 6 bases; unmatched bases: 11. The CDR3 reads CASSQDRGLQGADTQYF. CDR3 DNA sequence: TGTGCCAGCAGCCAAGATAGGGGTTTGCAGGGGGCGGATACGCAGTATTTT.

With respect to this clonotype: The junction and the germline gene differ at one end; a read error may be behind it. V and J are TRBV7-7 and TRBJ2-5, with 10 bases aligning to TRBD1. Germline CDR1 is SSHAT and CDR2 is FNYEAQ (reference sequence). The CDR3 contains 15 residues. This chain's CDR3 is CASSLGWDRGETQYF. The CDR3 DNA reads TGTGCTAGCAGCTTGGGCTGGGACAGGGGAGAGACCCAGTACTTC.

Only a few counts were recorded for this clonotype. The chain couples TRBV9 to TRBJ2-5, with 9 bases matching TRBD2. V lost 4 bases and J lost 5; bases outside the gene matches: 6. Germline-derived CDR1 and CDR2 are SGDLS and YYNGEE. This CDR3 has 14 amino acids. The chain's CDR3 is CASSQTTSGETQYF. The CDR3, as DNA: TGTGCCAGCAGCCAAACTACTAGCGGGGAGACCCAGTACTTC.

Only a few counts were recorded for this clonotype. The chain combines TRBV4-3 with TRBJ2-7, with D maybe TRBD1 (7 bases). The CDR3 covers 16 residues. Germline CDR1 LGHNA, CDR2 YSLEER. V lost 1 base to trimming and J lost 4 bases, with 17 bases between them. CDR3 sequence: CASSQAQGGFGYEQYF. As DNA, the CDR3 is TGCGCCAGCAGCCAAGCCCAGGGGGGATTCGGATACGAGCAGTACTTC.

The chain is built from TRBV5-6 and TRBJ2-1, with 10 bases identical to TRBD2. Trimming removed 6 bases from V and 10 bases from J; junction bases left unmatched: 4. The CDR3 extends over 12 amino acids. Germline lookup yields CDR1 SGHDT and CDR2 YYEEEE. The CDR3 sequence: CASTMTSGEQFF. DNA of the CDR3: TGTGCCAGCACTATGACTAGCGGGGAGCAGTTCTTC.

The V call is TRBV11-2, the J call TRBJ2-5, with D hard to call. V dropped 0 bases and J dropped 1 base, with 6 bases sitting between them. Germline CDR1 is SGHAT and CDR2 is FQNNGV. The length of the CDR3 is 14 residues. This CDR3 is CASSLDQLQETQYF. The CDR3 nucleotides are TGTGCCAGCAGCTTAGATCAGCTCCAAGAGACCCAGTACTTC. Full variable domain (rest looked up from reference TRBV11-2 and TRBJ2-5): EAGVAQSPRYKIIEKRQSVAFWCNPISGHATLYWYQQILGQGPKLLIQFQNNGVVDDSQLPKDRFSAERLKGVDSTLKIQPAKLEDSAVYLCASSLDQLQETQYFGPGTRLLVL.

The chain combines TRBV4-1 with TRBJ2-3; D is possibly TRBD2 (6 bases). Looked up from germline, CDR1 is MGHRA and CDR2 is YSYEKL. This CDR3 is built from 16 residues. V gave up 1 base and J gave up 8 bases, with 19 bases separating them. CDR3 sequence (DNA): TGCGCCAGCAGCCAAGTGACGCTAGCTAGCGAAGGTACGCAGTATTTT. It encodes CASSQVTLASEGTQYF.

The chain is built from TRBV6-5 and TRBJ2-5; TRBD1 aligns across 11 bases. CDR1 MNHEY and CDR2 SVGAGI come from the germline V gene. There are 15 residues in the CDR3. The V and J ends lost 5 bases and 11 bases, in that order; junction bases with no gene match: 13. The chain's CDR3 is CASSTSRTGGKEQYF. The CDR3, as DNA: TGTGCCAGCAGTACAAGTCGGACAGGGGGCAAAGAGCAGTACTTC.

The genes are TRBV4-3 and TRBJ2-5, with D possibly matching TRBD2 (5 bases). Germline CDR1 is LGHNA and CDR2 is YSLEER. The V end lost 0 bases, the J end lost 2 bases, and 13 bases lay between the germline ends. This CDR3 has 16 residues. Written as DNA, the CDR3 is TGCGCCAGCAGCCAAGATAGGGTGACTAATCAAGAGACCCAGTACTTC. Residues: CASSQDRVTNQETQYF.

The sample holds a few counts of this clonotype. The chain joins TRBV27 to TRBJ2-7; no reliable D call. Looked up from germline, CDR1 is MNHEY and CDR2 is SMNVEV (reference sequence). This CDR3 spans 13 amino acids. The V gene lost 6 bases and the J gene lost 3 bases, with 12 bases spanning the gap. CDR3 sequence (DNA): TGTGCCAGCAGGGTGGGTTCTCGCTACGAGCAGTACTTC. Encoded protein: CASRVGSRYEQYF.

This clonotype showed up just a few times. The rearrangement links TRBV7-2 to TRBJ2-1; 8 bases align to TRBD2. The CDR3 is 17 residues long. Unmatched junction bases numbered 8, after V lost 1 base and J lost 3 bases. Germline V gene sequence: CDR1 SGHTA, CDR2 FQGNSA. The CDR3 reads CASSLGGASGLYNEQFF. The CDR3 DNA sequence: TGTGCCAGCAGCTTAGGGGGTGCTAGCGGGCTCTACAATGAGCAGTTCTTC.

The chain links TRBV6-5 to TRBJ1-1; 8 bases line up with TRBD1. V shed 4 bases and J 11 bases; nucleotides not matched to a gene: 21. The CDR3 is made up of 17 amino acids. Germline V gene sequence: CDR1 MNHEY, CDR2 SVGAGI. CDR3 bases: TGTGCCAGCAGTTCCAGGTCCGGGGGCACAGGGGGTCTATGGGCTTTCTTT. It is translated as CASSSRSGGTGGLWAFF.

J is TRBJ2-1 and V is TRBV5-1; 11 bases fit TRBD2. J lost 4 bases, V lost 0 bases, and 3 bases had no gene match. The CDR3 totals 16 residues. Germline values: CDR1 SGHRS, CDR2 YFSETQ. CDR3 in amino acids: CASSLATSGRYNEQFF. In DNA, the CDR3 is TGCGCCAGCAGCTTGGCCACTAGCGGGAGATACAATGAGCAGTTCTTC. Full variable domain (outside the CDR3, taken from reference TRBV5-1 and TRBJ2-1): KAGVTQTPRYLIKTRGQQVTLSCSPISGHRSVSWYQQTPGQGLQFLFEYFSETQRNKGNFPGRFSGRQFSNSRSEMNVSTLELGDSALYLCASSLATSGRYNEQFFGPGTRLTVL.

This clonotype appeared a few times. The rearrangement links TRBV5-5 to TRBJ2-1, with D possibly matching TRBD2 (5 bases). The V end was cut by 1 base, the J end by 9 bases, with 8 bases between. Per the germline V gene, CDR1 is SGHKS and CDR2 is YYEKEE (reference sequence). The CDR3 runs 12 residues. The CDR3 nucleotides are TGTGCCAGCAGCTTGCTAGCTAGTGAGCAGTTCTTC. Residues: CASSLLASEQFF.

On this clonotype itself: One end of the junction varies from germline; a read error may be responsible. The chain uses TRBV7-6 and TRBJ2-1; D may be TRBD2 (6 bases). CDR1 is SGHVS and CDR2 is FNYEAQ in the germline V gene. CDR3 length equals 13 residues. CDR3: CAGSLAERYEQFF. The CDR3 DNA is TGTGCCGGCAGCTTAGCGGAACGATATGAGCAGTTCTTC. The complete variable domain, with remaining parts taken from reference TRBV7-6 and TRBJ2-1, reads GAGVSQSPRYKVTKRGQDVALRCDPISGHVSLYWYRQALGQGPEFLTYFNYEAQQDKSGLPNDRFSAERPEGSISTLTIQRTEQRDSAMYRCAGSLAERYEQFFGPGTRLTVL.